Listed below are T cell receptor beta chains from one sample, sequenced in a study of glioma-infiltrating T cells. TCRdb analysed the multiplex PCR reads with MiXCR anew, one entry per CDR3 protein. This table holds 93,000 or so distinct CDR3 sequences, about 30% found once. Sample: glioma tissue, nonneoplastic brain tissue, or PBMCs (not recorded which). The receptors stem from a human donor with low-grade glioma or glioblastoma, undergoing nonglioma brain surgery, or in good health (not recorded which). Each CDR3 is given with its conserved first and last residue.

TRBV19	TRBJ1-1	CASDRRNTEAFF
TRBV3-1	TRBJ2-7	CASSQVLGRCSYEQYF
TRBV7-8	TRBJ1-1	CASSNRNTEAFF
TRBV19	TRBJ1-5	CASSRQFVNNQPQHF
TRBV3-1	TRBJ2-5	CASSPTGTIKETRYF
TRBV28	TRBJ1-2	CASRTNRGNGYTF
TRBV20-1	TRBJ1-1	CSARDLLLGNTEAFF
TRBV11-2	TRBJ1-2	CASSSGTQYGYTF
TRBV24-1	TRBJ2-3	CATSRTGVDTQYF
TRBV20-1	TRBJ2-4	CSARDASGGDLAKNIQYF
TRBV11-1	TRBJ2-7	CASSFRDRDYEQYF
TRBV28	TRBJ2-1	CATKGGGPSEQFF
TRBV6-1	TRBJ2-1	CASAGGGSYNEQFF
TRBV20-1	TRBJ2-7	CSARPNGDSAYNEQYF
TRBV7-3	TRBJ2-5	CASSFMGETQYF
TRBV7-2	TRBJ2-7	CASSFPSYEQYF
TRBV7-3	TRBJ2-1	CASSLRSRGPDNGQFF
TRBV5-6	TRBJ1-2	CASSSGQANYGYTF
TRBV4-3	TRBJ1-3	CASSQDRNPGNTIYF
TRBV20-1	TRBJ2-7	CSANRLGTTYEQYF
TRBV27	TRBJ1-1	CASSSSRQGASGAFF
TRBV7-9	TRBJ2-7	CASSFVGGTEQYF
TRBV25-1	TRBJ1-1	CASATGPEAFF
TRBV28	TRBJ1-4	CASSTSGTLNEKLFF
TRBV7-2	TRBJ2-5	CASSLGNRRGETQYF
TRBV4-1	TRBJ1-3	CASSQVGRGRAGNTIYF
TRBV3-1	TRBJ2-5	CASSSRDRETQYF
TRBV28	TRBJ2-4	CASSLEGGSLAKNIQYF
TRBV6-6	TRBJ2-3	CASSPETDTQYF
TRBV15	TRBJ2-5	CATSSLPLLAEETQYF
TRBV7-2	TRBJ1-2	CTSSLNRAIYGYTF
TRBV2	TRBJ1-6	CASSEAGGNYSPLHF
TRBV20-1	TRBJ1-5	CSARTPTGNQPQHF
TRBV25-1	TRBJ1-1	CASRKAGNMNTEAFF
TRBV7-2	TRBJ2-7	CASSVNSGGAGERYF
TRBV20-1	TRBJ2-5	CSASRLAGDQETQYF
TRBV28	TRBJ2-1	CASSFREEEQFF
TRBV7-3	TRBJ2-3	CASSSRGGDTQYF
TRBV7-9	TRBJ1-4	CASNGVGEGPGKLFF
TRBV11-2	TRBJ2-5	CASSLRLAGRQETQYF
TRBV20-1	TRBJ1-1	CSPRGIGYTEAFF
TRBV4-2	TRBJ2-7	CASSPGSGGVSGLTYYEQYF
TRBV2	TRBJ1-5	CASSEGLGINQPQHF
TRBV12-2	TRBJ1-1	CASRFRPEPTEAFF
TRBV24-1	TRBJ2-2	CATSDFAGKNSGELFF
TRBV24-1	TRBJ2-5	CATSGLTGETQYF